This entry is about one TCR beta chain. This entry is derived from a study of blood T cell repertoires in COVID-19. Measured with immunoSEQ multiplex PCR; TCRdb has only the in-frame clones, and not every one. The sample lists about 380,000 clones; less than 90% were seen once. Per germline, CDR1 SGHRS and CDR2 YFSETQ. The CDR3 consists of 17 residues. Trimming cost V 2 bases and J 3 bases; bases outside gene matches: 7. What was sequenced was PBMCs or T cells enriched from blood (not recorded which). The sequence came from a woman aged 25 to 39 who had recovered from COVID-19. The chain couples TRBV5-1 to TRBJ2-2, with 10 bases identical to TRBD1. The DNA of the CDR3 is TGCGCCAGCAGCTTCAGAGGACAGGGGGGGTACACCGGGGAGCTGTTTTTT. Protein sequence: CASSFRGQGGYTGELFF.